The 18 T cell receptor beta chains listed next were all sequenced from one sample in a study of regulatory T cells in long-lasting Graves disease. Described time point: persistent/refractory GD, antithyroid drugs over 5 years with positive TRAb. PBMCs provided the RNA from which the TCR library was made. CDR3 regions were amplified by Arm-PCR using iRepertoire HTBI primers to build TCR beta libraries. TCRdb reanalysed the multiplex PCR reads using MiXCR and keeps one entry per CDR3 protein. The sample has 500,000 to 800,000 distinct CDR3 sequences, approximately 31% seen once; the top ten hold under 55%. The sample was peripheral blood mononuclear cells (PBMCs), taken when the disease was refractory, from a patient treated with antithyroid drugs. Receptor source: a female donor with Graves disease.

The chain is built from TRBV19 and TRBJ1-1; TRBD1 agrees at 8 bases. CDR1 and CDR2 (germline): LNHDA, SQIVND (reference sequence). J gave up 8 bases and V 10 bases, and 6 bases lay outside the gene matches. The CDR3 totals 11 residues. CDR3 sequence: CATQDRVEAFF. CDR3 nucleotide sequence: TGTGCCACCCAGGACAGGGTAGAAGCTTTCTTT.

This CDR3 reads CASSFSINQPQHF. The CDR3 nucleotides are TGTGCCAGCAGTTTTTCAATCAATCAGCCCCAGCATTTT. The chain carries TRBV27 and TRBJ1-5; no clear D gene. This CDR3 contains 13 residues. V was pared by 3 bases and J by 3 bases, with 6 bases between. From germline, CDR1 is MNHEY and CDR2 SMNVEV (reference sequence).

The rearrangement joins TRBV20-1 to TRBJ2-5, with D perhaps matching TRBD1 or TRBD2 (5 bases each). The CDR3 spans 14 residues. Looked up from germline, CDR1 is DFQATT and CDR2 is SNEGSKA (reference sequence). V shed 3 bases and J shed 3 bases, with 14 bases lying between them. The CDR3 region is CSASEGHRKETQYF. CDR3 bases: TGCAGTGCTAGCGAGGGCCACAGGAAAGAGACCCAGTACTTC.

The chain has TRBV20-1 and TRBJ2-5; 7 nucleotides align to TRBD2. This CDR3 region has 16 residues. V was pared by 0 bases and J by 0 bases, with 7 bases of the junction left unmatched. In germline, CDR1 is DFQATT, CDR2 SNEGSKA (reference sequence). CDR3: CSAREDWREYQETQYF. The CDR3 DNA follows: TGCAGTGCTAGAGAAGATTGGCGGGAGTACCAAGAGACCCAGTACTTC.

This clonotype was seen ten or more times. V gene TRBV28 combines with J gene TRBJ1-1, with D possibly matching TRBD1 (5 bases). Trimming pared 6 bases from V and 1 base from J, leaving 18 bases between. The CDR3 sequence is 16 residues long. Germline V gene data show CDR1 as MDHEN and CDR2 as SYDVKM. The CDR3 DNA follows: TGTGCCAGCAGCTCAACAGGCGCCGCTAAGAACACTGAAGCTTTCTTT. Its protein product is CASSSTGAAKNTEAFF. Using reference TRBV28 and TRBJ1-1 for the parts outside the CDR3, the full variable domain is DVKVTQSSRYLVKRTGEKVFLECVQDMDHENMFWYRQDPGLGLRLIYFSYDVKMKEKGDIPEGYSVSREKKERFSLILESASTNQTSMYLCASSSTGAAKNTEAFFGQGTRLTVV.

V gene TRBV20-1 combines with J gene TRBJ2-7; 10 nucleotides line up with TRBD1. CDR3 length: 15 residues. The trim removed 5 bases at V and 1 base at J, leaving 8 bases unmatched. Germline loops: CDR1 DFQATT, CDR2 SNEGSKA (reference sequence). CDR3 sequence (DNA): TGCAGTGCTCGGAAGGGGGACAGGGGTTCCTACGAGCAGTACTTC. The encoded protein is CSARKGDRGSYEQYF.

The J gene is TRBJ1-1, the V gene TRBV27; 9 bases align to TRBD1. CDR1 and CDR2 from the germline V gene are MNHEY and SMNVEV (reference sequence). Trimming cost V 7 bases and J 2 bases; bases outside gene matches: 8. The CDR3 consists of 15 residues. DNA for the CDR3: TGTGCCAGCATGATGGGACAGGGATTAAACACTGAAGCTTTCTTT. Encoded protein: CASMMGQGLNTEAFF.

This clonotype appeared a few times. This chain connects TRBV20-1 to TRBJ1-6, with TRBD1 as a possible D gene (6 bases). V lost 6 bases to trimming and J lost 5 bases, with 11 bases between them. The CDR3 totals 13 residues. Looked up from germline, CDR1 is DFQATT and CDR2 is SNEGSKA (reference sequence). The CDR3 protein is CSARGNNNSPLHF. The CDR3 DNA is TGCAGTGCCAGGGGTAATAATAATTCACCCCTCCACTTT.

V is TRBV6-1 and J is TRBJ1-5; TRBD1 is a possible D gene (6 bases). Germline V gives CDR1 MNHNS, CDR2 SASEGT. Deletions cut 0 bases from V and 7 bases from J, with 16 bases between. CDR3 length equals 16 residues. As DNA, the CDR3 is TGTGCCAGCAGTGAAGCCCCATACAGGGATGAGCAGCCCCAGCATTTT. Amino acid sequence: CASSEAPYRDEQPQHF.

At least ten counts were recorded for this clonotype. J is TRBJ1-2 and V is TRBV28; 7 bases are a match to TRBD1. The V segment lost 6 bases and the J segment 4 bases; nucleotides outside the gene matches: 5. Germline V gives CDR1 MDHEN, CDR2 SYDVKM. This CDR3 is built from 13 residues. Here the CDR3 reads CASRRQGGYGYTF. DNA for the CDR3: TGTGCCAGCAGGCGACAGGGCGGCTATGGCTACACCTTC.

The chain uses TRBV6-1 and TRBJ1-2; 8 nucleotides agree with TRBD1. Losses at the gene ends were 4 bases for V and 7 bases for J; bases not matched to a gene: 8. This CDR3 is 14 amino acids long. Germline loops: CDR1 MNHNS, CDR2 SASEGT. The CDR3 sequence is CASSVLGQGAGYTF. The CDR3 DNA sequence: TGTGCCAGCAGTGTACTGGGGCAGGGGGCTGGCTACACCTTC.

This clonotype was counted only a few times. The chain combines TRBV11-2 with TRBJ2-2, with TRBD2 matching over 9 bases. This CDR3 is 16 amino acids long. With 1 base clipped from V and 1 base from J, the junction kept 1 base outside the gene matches. Germline CDR1 reads SGHAT; CDR2 reads FQNNGV. The CDR3 nucleotides read TGTGCCAGCAGCTTAGTAGCGGGAGTGAACACCGGGGAGCTGTTTTTT. Amino acids: CASSLVAGVNTGELFF.

This clonotype was counted between two and nine times. This chain links TRBV20-1 with TRBJ1-2; possibly TRBD1 for D (5 bases). From germline, CDR1 is DFQATT and CDR2 SNEGSKA (reference sequence). Trimming removed 3 bases from V and 3 bases from J, with 17 bases in between. The CDR3 is 15 amino acids. The CDR3 sequence: CSASSRGRGYYGYTF. The CDR3 DNA sequence: TGCAGTGCTAGCTCACGGGGACGGGGCTACTATGGCTACACCTTC.

This clonotype was counted a few times. The J gene is TRBJ1-1, the V gene TRBV5-1; 9 nucleotides line up with TRBD1. The germline CDR1 and CDR2 sequences are SGHRS and YFSETQ. This CDR3 contains 14 residues. Trimming took 4 bases from V and 1 from J; bases not matched to a gene: 2. CDR3 sequence reads: CASSTDRGNTEAFF. DNA of the CDR3: TGCGCCAGCAGCACGGACAGGGGGAACACTGAAGCTTTCTTT.

This chain uses TRBV29-1 with TRBJ1-2; D is uncertain. CDR1 is SQVTM and CDR2 is ANQGSEA in the germline V gene. The CDR3 extends over 12 amino acids. V shed 2 bases and J shed 4 bases, with 8 bases lying between them. The CDR3 protein is CSVERSSYGYTF. The CDR3 nucleotides read TGCAGCGTTGAACGGAGCAGCTATGGCTACACCTTC. The full variable domain, in which reference TRBV29-1 and TRBJ1-2 provide the parts outside the CDR3, is SAVISQKPSRDICQRGTSLTIQCQVDSQVTMMFWYRQQPGQSLTLIATANQGSEATYESGFVIDKFPISRPNLTFSTLTVSNMSPEDSSIYLCSVERSSYGYTFGSGTRLTVV.

Comment on this clonotype: The DNA is left out, because the CDR3 cannot be placed on it with certainty; the CDR3 is given as TCRdb lists it. The V and J genes are TRBV20-1 and TRBJ1-2; no DNA check was done on the table's D call, TRBD1. The CDR3 contains 12 residues when both ends are counted. The germline CDR1 and CDR2 sequences are DFQATT and SNEGSKA (reference sequence). The chain's CDR3 is CSASWGQGAATF.

Details on this clonotype: At one boundary the junction diverges from the germline segment, which might be a read error. The chain combines TRBV6-1 with TRBJ1-5; D remains ambiguous. Germline V gene data show CDR1 as MNHNS and CDR2 as SASEGT. This CDR3 is built from 15 residues. The CDR3 loop reads CASSEGQYSNQPQRF. The CDR3 bases are TGTGCCAGCAGTGAAGGGCAGTATAGCAATCAGCCCCAGCGTTTT.

This clonotype has ten or more counts. The rearrangement joins TRBV6-1 to TRBJ1-2; D uncertain. The CDR3 loop spans 13 amino acids. Germline loops: CDR1 MNHNS, CDR2 SASEGT. The V and J ends lost 2 bases and 4 bases respectively, with 8 bases between them. CDR3 in DNA: TGTGCCAGCAGTGAAATGGGAGCCTATGGCTACACCTTC. This sequence encodes CASSEMGAYGYTF.